At least ten counts were recorded for the clone carrying this TCR beta chain. This sample is drawn from a study of regulatory T cells in long-lasting Graves disease. With V trimmed by 7 bases and J by 6 bases, 12 bases remained unmatched. This CDR3 has 15 amino acids. Germline V gives CDR1 MNHNS, CDR2 SASEGT. Time point of the sample: newly diagnosed GD, antithyroid drugs for less than 3 months. The TCR library used RNA extracted from PBMCs. The authors drew patients from an endocrinology department in Xi'an, China. iRepertoire HTBI primers and Arm-PCR of CDR3 regions built TCR beta libraries. MiXCR was run by TCRdb on the multiplex PCR reads, yielding one entry per CDR3 protein. The table includes 250,000 or so distinct CDR3 sequences, 20% to 25% detected once.

This specimen consisted of peripheral blood mononuclear cells (PBMCs), obtained at new diagnosis, from a patient treated with antithyroid drugs. The receptor comes from a female donor with Graves disease. This chain joins TRBV6-1 and TRBJ2-3, with 8 nucleotides matching TRBD2. CDR3 loop: CASNGGLAGFDTQYF. The CDR3 bases are TGTGCCAGCAACGGAGGACTAGCCGGGTTTGATACGCAGTATTTT.